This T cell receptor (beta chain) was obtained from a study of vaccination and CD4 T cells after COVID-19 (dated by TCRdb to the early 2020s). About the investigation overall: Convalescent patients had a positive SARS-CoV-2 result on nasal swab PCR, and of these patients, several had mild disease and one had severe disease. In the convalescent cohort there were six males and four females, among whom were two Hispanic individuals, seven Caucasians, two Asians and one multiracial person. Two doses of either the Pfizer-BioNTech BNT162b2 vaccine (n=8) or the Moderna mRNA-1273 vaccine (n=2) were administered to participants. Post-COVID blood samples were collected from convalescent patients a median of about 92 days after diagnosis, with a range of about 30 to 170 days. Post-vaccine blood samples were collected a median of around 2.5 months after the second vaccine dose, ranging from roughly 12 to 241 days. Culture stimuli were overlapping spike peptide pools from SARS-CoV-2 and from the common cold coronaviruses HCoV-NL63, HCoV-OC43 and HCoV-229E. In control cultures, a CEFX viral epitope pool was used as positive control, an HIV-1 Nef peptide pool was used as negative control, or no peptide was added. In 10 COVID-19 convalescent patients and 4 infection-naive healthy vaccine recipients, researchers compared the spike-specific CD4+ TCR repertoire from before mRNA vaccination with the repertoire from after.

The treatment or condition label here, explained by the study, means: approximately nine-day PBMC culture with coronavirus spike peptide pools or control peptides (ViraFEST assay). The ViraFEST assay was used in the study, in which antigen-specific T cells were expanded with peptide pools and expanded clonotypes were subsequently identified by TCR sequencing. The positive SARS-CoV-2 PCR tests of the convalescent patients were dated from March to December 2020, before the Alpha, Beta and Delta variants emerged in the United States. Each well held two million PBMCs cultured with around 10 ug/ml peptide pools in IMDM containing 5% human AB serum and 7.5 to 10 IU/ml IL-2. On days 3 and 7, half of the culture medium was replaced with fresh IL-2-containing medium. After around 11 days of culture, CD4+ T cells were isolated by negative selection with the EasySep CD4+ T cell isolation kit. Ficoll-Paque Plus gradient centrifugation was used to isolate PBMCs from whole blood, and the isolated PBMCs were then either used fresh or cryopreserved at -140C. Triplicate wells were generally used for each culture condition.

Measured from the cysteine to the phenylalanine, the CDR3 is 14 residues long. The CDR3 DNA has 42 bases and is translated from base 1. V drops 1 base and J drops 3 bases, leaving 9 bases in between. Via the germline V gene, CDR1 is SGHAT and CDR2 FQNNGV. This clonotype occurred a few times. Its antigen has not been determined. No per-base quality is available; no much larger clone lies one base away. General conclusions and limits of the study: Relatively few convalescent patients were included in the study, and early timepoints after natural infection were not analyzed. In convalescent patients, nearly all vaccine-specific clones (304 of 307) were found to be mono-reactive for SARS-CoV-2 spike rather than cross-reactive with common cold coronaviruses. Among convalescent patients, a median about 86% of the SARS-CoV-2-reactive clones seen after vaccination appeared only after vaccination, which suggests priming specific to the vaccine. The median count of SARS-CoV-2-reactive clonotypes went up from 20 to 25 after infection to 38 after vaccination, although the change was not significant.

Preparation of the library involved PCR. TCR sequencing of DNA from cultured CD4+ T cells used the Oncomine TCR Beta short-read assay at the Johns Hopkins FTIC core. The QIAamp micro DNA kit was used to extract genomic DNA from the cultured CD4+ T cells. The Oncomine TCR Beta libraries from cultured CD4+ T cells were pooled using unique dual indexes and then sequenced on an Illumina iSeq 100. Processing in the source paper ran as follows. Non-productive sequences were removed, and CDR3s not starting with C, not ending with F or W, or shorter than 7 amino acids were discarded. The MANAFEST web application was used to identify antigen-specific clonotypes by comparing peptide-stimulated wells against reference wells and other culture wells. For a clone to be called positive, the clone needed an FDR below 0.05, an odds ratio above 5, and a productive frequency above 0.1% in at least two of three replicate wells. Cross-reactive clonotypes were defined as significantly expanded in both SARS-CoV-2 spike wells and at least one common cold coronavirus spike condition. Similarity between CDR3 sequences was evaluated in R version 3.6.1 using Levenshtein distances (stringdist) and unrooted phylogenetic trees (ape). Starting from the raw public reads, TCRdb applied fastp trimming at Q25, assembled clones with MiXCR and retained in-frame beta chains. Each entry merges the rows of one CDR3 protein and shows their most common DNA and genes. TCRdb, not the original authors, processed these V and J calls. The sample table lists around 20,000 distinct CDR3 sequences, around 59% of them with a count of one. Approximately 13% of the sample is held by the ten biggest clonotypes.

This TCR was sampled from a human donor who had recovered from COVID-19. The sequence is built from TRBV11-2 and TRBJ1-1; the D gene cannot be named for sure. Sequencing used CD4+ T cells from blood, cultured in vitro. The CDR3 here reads CASSLVMGDTEAFF. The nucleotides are TGTGCCAGCAGCTTAGTTATGGGAGACACTGAAGCTTTCTTT.